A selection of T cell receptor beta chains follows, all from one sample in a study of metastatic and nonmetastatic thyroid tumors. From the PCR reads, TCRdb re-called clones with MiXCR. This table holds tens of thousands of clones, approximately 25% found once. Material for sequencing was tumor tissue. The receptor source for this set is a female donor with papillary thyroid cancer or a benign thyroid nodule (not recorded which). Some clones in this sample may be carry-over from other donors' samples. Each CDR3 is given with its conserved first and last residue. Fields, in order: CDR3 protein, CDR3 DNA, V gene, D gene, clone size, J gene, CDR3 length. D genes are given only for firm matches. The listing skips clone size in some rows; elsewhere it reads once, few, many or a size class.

CDR3 protein: CASSPPRELGEQFF; CDR3 DNA: TGTGCCAGCAGCCCCCCCCGGGAGTTAGGTGAGCAGTTCTTC; V gene: TRBV11-2; D gene: -; clone size: -; J gene: TRBJ2-1; CDR3 length: 14
CDR3 protein: CASSVYGTPSNQPQHF; CDR3 DNA: TGTGCCAGCAGCGTATACGGGACTCCTAGCAATCAGCCCCAGCATTTT; V gene: TRBV5-6; D gene: -; clone size: many; J gene: TRBJ1-5; CDR3 length: 16
CDR3 protein: CASSPRGREQYGYTF; CDR3 DNA: TGTGCCAGTAGCCCCAGGGGGCGCGAGCAATATGGCTACACCTTC; V gene: TRBV19; D gene: TRBD1; clone size: medium-sized; J gene: TRBJ1-2; CDR3 length: 15
CDR3 protein: CASSYQVSYEQYF; CDR3 DNA: TGTGCCAGCAGTTACCAGGTTTCCTACGAGCAGTACTTC; V gene: TRBV6-2/TRBV6-3; D gene: -; clone size: few; J gene: TRBJ2-7; CDR3 length: 13
CDR3 protein: CASSQDRGSPGAFF; CDR3 DNA: TGTGCCAGCAGCCAAGATCGGGGCTCTCCTGGGGCTTTCTTT; V gene: TRBV3-1; D gene: -; clone size: many; J gene: TRBJ1-1; CDR3 length: 14
CDR3 protein: CASSSLENYEQYF; CDR3 DNA: TGTGCCAGCAGTTCCCTCGAGAACTACGAGCAGTACTTC; V gene: TRBV27; D gene: -; clone size: medium-sized; J gene: TRBJ2-7; CDR3 length: 13
CDR3 protein: CASIPIMTGYSYTF; CDR3 DNA: TGTGCCAGCATCCCTATAATGACAGGATATAGCTACACCTTC; V gene: TRBV7-2; D gene: -; clone size: -; J gene: TRBJ1-2; CDR3 length: 14
CDR3 protein: CASSPRDRVREQFF; CDR3 DNA: TGTGCCAGCAGCCCCCGGGACAGGGTAAGGGAGCAGTTCTTC; V gene: TRBV11-2; D gene: TRBD1; clone size: many; J gene: TRBJ2-1; CDR3 length: 14
CDR3 protein: CASSPTWTGLDGYAF; CDR3 DNA: TGTGCCAGTAGTCCTACCTGGACAGGACTTGATGGCTACGCCTTC; V gene: TRBV19; D gene: TRBD1; clone size: few; J gene: TRBJ1-2; CDR3 length: 15
CDR3 protein: CATSGGPASNQPQHF; CDR3 DNA: TGTGCCACTTCGGGGGGCCCAGCGAGCAATCAGCCCCAGCATTTT; V gene: TRBV15; D gene: -; clone size: many; J gene: TRBJ1-5; CDR3 length: 15
CDR3 protein: CSANTQPTGTDTQYF; CDR3 DNA: TGCAGTGCTAACACTCAGCCCACCGGGACAGATACGCAGTATTTT; V gene: TRBV20-1; D gene: -; clone size: many; J gene: TRBJ2-3; CDR3 length: 15
CDR3 protein: CASSQEAGNYGYTF; CDR3 DNA: TGTGCCAGCAGCCAAGAGGCGGGGAACTATGGCTACACCTTC; V gene: TRBV3-1; D gene: -; clone size: many; J gene: TRBJ1-2; CDR3 length: 14
CDR3 protein: CASSLDLGGTDTQYF; CDR3 DNA: TGCGCCAGCAGCTTGGATCTGGGGGGCACAGATACGCAGTATTTT; V gene: TRBV5-1; D gene: -; clone size: many; J gene: TRBJ2-3; CDR3 length: 15
CDR3 protein: CASSQLGSSYEQYF; CDR3 DNA: TGTGCCAGCAGTCAGCTGGGTAGCTCCTACGAGCAGTACTTC; V gene: TRBV12-3/TRBV12-4; D gene: -; clone size: few; J gene: TRBJ2-7; CDR3 length: 14
CDR3 protein: CSARGGANYGYTF; CDR3 DNA: TGCAGTGCTAGAGGGGGGGCTAACTATGGCTACACCTTC; V gene: TRBV20-1; D gene: -; clone size: -; J gene: TRBJ1-2; CDR3 length: 13
CDR3 protein: CAWSVTRNTGELLF; CDR3 DNA: TGTGCCTGGAGTGTCACCAGGAACACCGGTGAGCTGCTTTTT; V gene: TRBV30; D gene: -; clone size: -; J gene: TRBJ2-2; CDR3 length: 14
CDR3 protein: CAISEPGLAGGWTGELFF; CDR3 DNA: TGTGCCATCAGTGAGCCGGGACTAGCGGGGGGCTGGACCGGGGAGCTGTTTTTT; V gene: TRBV10-3; D gene: TRBD2; clone size: many; J gene: TRBJ2-2; CDR3 length: 18
CDR3 protein: CASSPPQALNYGYTF; CDR3 DNA: TGTGCCAGCAGCCCCCCACAGGCCCTTAACTATGGCTACACCTTC; V gene: TRBV7-8; D gene: -; clone size: many; J gene: TRBJ1-2; CDR3 length: 15
CDR3 protein: CSPSSLASGIIRDTQYF; CDR3 DNA: TGCAGCCCTAGTTCCCTGGCTAGCGGGATTATTCGAGATACGCAGTATTTT; V gene: TRBV20-1; D gene: TRBD2; clone size: -; J gene: TRBJ2-3; CDR3 length: 17
CDR3 protein: CASRPLHGDNSPLHF; CDR3 DNA: TGCGCCAGTAGACCTCTCCATGGGGATAATTCACCCCTCCACTTT; V gene: TRBV19; D gene: -; clone size: -; J gene: TRBJ1-6; CDR3 length: 15
CDR3 protein: CASSPQGSSEAFF; CDR3 DNA: TGTGCCAGCTCACCACAGGGCAGCTCTGAAGCTTTCTTT; V gene: TRBV18; D gene: -; clone size: -; J gene: TRBJ1-1; CDR3 length: 13
CDR3 protein: CASSSGGVPFGAYEQYF; CDR3 DNA: TGTGCCAGCAGCTCCGGGGGGGTACCCTTTGGGGCTTACGAGCAGTACTTC; V gene: TRBV28; D gene: TRBD2; clone size: few; J gene: TRBJ2-7; CDR3 length: 17
CDR3 protein: CASRPDRGGNTIYF; CDR3 DNA: TGTGCCAGCAGGCCGGACAGGGGTGGAAACACCATATATTTT; V gene: TRBV6-1; D gene: TRBD1; clone size: few; J gene: TRBJ1-3; CDR3 length: 14
CDR3 protein: CASSLAGDLYGYTF; CDR3 DNA: TGTGCCAGCAGCTTGGCGGGGGATCTCTATGGCTACACCTTC; V gene: TRBV7-8; D gene: -; clone size: -; J gene: TRBJ1-2; CDR3 length: 14
CDR3 protein: CASSLQLNYGYTF; CDR3 DNA: TGCGCCAGCAGCTTGCAGTTAAACTATGGCTACACCTTC; V gene: TRBV4-1; D gene: -; clone size: -; J gene: TRBJ1-2; CDR3 length: 13
CDR3 protein: CASSPHGLDYGYTF; CDR3 DNA: TGTGCCAGTAGTCCCCATGGTCTGGACTATGGCTACACCTTC; V gene: TRBV19; D gene: -; clone size: few; J gene: TRBJ1-2; CDR3 length: 14
CDR3 protein: CASSQPRGTDTQYF; CDR3 DNA: TGTGCCAGCAGCCAACCCCGGGGCACAGATACGCAGTATTTT; V gene: TRBV3-1; D gene: -; clone size: medium-sized; J gene: TRBJ2-3; CDR3 length: 14
CDR3 protein: CAWSRGRYEQYF; CDR3 DNA: TGTGCCTGGAGCAGGGGGCGCTACGAGCAGTACTTC; V gene: TRBV30; D gene: TRBD1; clone size: -; J gene: TRBJ2-7; CDR3 length: 12
CDR3 protein: CSARPRGGGAHEQYF; CDR3 DNA: TGCAGTGCTAGACCCCGTGGCGGGGGGGCCCACGAGCAGTACTTC; V gene: TRBV20-1; D gene: TRBD2; clone size: many; J gene: TRBJ2-7; CDR3 length: 15
CDR3 protein: CASSWDAGTGELFF; CDR3 DNA: TGCGCCAGCAGCTGGGATGCAGGGACCGGGGAGCTGTTTTTT; V gene: TRBV5-1; D gene: -; clone size: many; J gene: TRBJ2-2; CDR3 length: 14
CDR3 protein: CSARQTGTTYEQFF; CDR3 DNA: TGCAGTGCTAGGCAGACAGGGACCACGTATGAGCAGTTCTTC; V gene: TRBV20-1; D gene: TRBD1; clone size: -; J gene: TRBJ2-1; CDR3 length: 14
CDR3 protein: CASSWGLNEQFF; CDR3 DNA: TGTGCCAGCAGCTGGGGGCTCAATGAGCAGTTCTTC; V gene: TRBV11-3; D gene: -; clone size: once; J gene: TRBJ2-1; CDR3 length: 12
CDR3 protein: CASRGPKNIKYF; CDR3 DNA: TGTGCCAGCAGGGGGCCAAAAAACATTAAGTACTTC; V gene: TRBV6-1; D gene: -; clone size: few; J gene: TRBJ2-4; CDR3 length: 12
CDR3 protein: CASSASRGGVEKLFF; CDR3 DNA: TGTGCCAGCAGCGCAAGCAGGGGAGGGGTTGAAAAACTGTTTTTT; V gene: TRBV7-9; D gene: -; clone size: many; J gene: TRBJ1-4; CDR3 length: 15
CDR3 protein: CASSQEGINTGELFF; CDR3 DNA: TGCGCCAGCAGCCAAGAGGGAATAAACACCGGGGAGCTGTTTTTT; V gene: TRBV4-1; D gene: -; clone size: -; J gene: TRBJ2-2; CDR3 length: 15
CDR3 protein: CASSEGVRGVYGYTF; CDR3 DNA: TGTGCCAGCAGTGAGGGGGTCCGCGGCGTCTATGGCTACACCTTC; V gene: TRBV2; D gene: -; clone size: few; J gene: TRBJ1-2; CDR3 length: 15
CDR3 protein: CSARATGGKNIQYF; CDR3 DNA: TGCAGTGCTAGGGCGACAGGGGGCAAAAACATTCAGTACTTC; V gene: TRBV20-1; D gene: TRBD1; clone size: -; J gene: TRBJ2-4; CDR3 length: 14
CDR3 protein: CASSSSGDNGYTF; CDR3 DNA: TGTGCCAGCAGCTCCTCAGGGGATAACGGCTACACCTTC; V gene: TRBV7-9; D gene: -; clone size: many; J gene: TRBJ1-2; CDR3 length: 13
CDR3 protein: CASSLAGSTDTQYF; CDR3 DNA: TGTGCCAGCAGCTTAGCGGGGAGCACAGATACGCAGTATTTT; V gene: TRBV7-2; D gene: -; clone size: many; J gene: TRBJ2-3; CDR3 length: 14
CDR3 protein: CASSLGVGFRYGYTF; CDR3 DNA: TGTGCCAGCAGCTTAGGGGTAGGGTTCCGATATGGCTACACCTTC; V gene: TRBV7-2; D gene: -; clone size: few; J gene: TRBJ1-2; CDR3 length: 15
CDR3 protein: CASSLIRTGRIANTGELFF; CDR3 DNA: TGTGCCAGCAGTTTAATTAGGACAGGGAGAATCGCGAACACCGGGGAGCTGTTTTTT; V gene: TRBV12-3/TRBV12-4; D gene: TRBD1; clone size: medium-sized; J gene: TRBJ2-2; CDR3 length: 19
CDR3 protein: CVSSEAGRHQPQHF; CDR3 DNA: TGTGTCAGCAGTGAAGCAGGAAGACATCAGCCCCAGCATTTT; V gene: TRBV6-1; D gene: -; clone size: few; J gene: TRBJ1-5; CDR3 length: 14
CDR3 protein: CASSSQGYNEQFF; CDR3 DNA: TGTGCCAGCAGCTCCCAGGGCTACAATGAGCAGTTCTTC; V gene: TRBV7-3; D gene: -; clone size: many; J gene: TRBJ2-1; CDR3 length: 13
CDR3 protein: CASIPTPPYGYTF; CDR3 DNA: TGTGCCAGCATACCGACACCACCCTATGGCTACACCTTC; V gene: TRBV2; D gene: -; clone size: -; J gene: TRBJ1-2; CDR3 length: 13
CDR3 protein: CSARDRGLGGFSGYTF; CDR3 DNA: TGCAGTGCTAGAGATCGGGGGCTCGGGGGATTCTCGGGCTACACCTTC; V gene: TRBV20-1; D gene: -; clone size: many; J gene: TRBJ1-2; CDR3 length: 16
CDR3 protein: CSSISAGGINTGELFF; CDR3 DNA: TGTTCCAGCATCTCCGCCGGGGGGATCAACACCGGGGAGCTGTTTTTT; V gene: TRBV7-3; D gene: TRBD2; clone size: once; J gene: TRBJ2-2; CDR3 length: 16
CDR3 protein: CSARDPGGEFAELFF; CDR3 DNA: TGCAGTGCTAGAGATCCAGGGGGCGAGTTCGCGGAGCTGTTTTTT; V gene: TRBV20-1; D gene: TRBD1; clone size: -; J gene: TRBJ2-2; CDR3 length: 15
CDR3 protein: CASSQLTGSYTGELFF; CDR3 DNA: TGCGCCAGCAGCCAATTGACAGGGAGTTACACCGGGGAGCTGTTTTTT; V gene: TRBV4-3; D gene: TRBD1; clone size: -; J gene: TRBJ2-2; CDR3 length: 16
CDR3 protein: CASSLENRGTEAFF; CDR3 DNA: TGTGCCAGCAGCTTAGAAAACAGGGGAACTGAAGCTTTCTTT; V gene: TRBV11-3; D gene: TRBD1; clone size: once; J gene: TRBJ1-1; CDR3 length: 14
CDR3 protein: CCISWGAVNTGELFF; CDR3 DNA: TGTTGCATATCGTGGGGCGCGGTGAACACCGGGGAGCTGTTTTTT; V gene: TRBV7-9; D gene: -; clone size: -; J gene: TRBJ2-2; CDR3 length: 15
CDR3 protein: CASRLQGGSGKLFF; CDR3 DNA: TGTGCCAGCAGACTACAGGGAGGCTCGGGAAAACTGTTTTTT; V gene: TRBV6-1; D gene: -; clone size: many; J gene: TRBJ1-4; CDR3 length: 14
CDR3 protein: CASSQVLGTQETQYF; CDR3 DNA: TGTGCCAGCAGCCAAGTTCTGGGGACGCAAGAGACCCAGTACTTT; V gene: TRBV3-1; D gene: -; clone size: few; J gene: TRBJ2-5; CDR3 length: 15